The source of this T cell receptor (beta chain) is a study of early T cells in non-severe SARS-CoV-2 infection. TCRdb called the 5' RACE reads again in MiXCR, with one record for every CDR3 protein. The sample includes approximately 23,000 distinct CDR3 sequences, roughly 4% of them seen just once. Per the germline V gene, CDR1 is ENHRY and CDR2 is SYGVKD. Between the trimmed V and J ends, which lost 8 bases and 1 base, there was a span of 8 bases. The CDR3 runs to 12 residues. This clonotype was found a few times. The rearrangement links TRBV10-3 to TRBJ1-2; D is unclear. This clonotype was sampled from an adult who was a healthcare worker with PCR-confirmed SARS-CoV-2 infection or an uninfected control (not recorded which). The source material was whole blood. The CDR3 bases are TGTGCCATCGGAGACGGTAACTATGGCTACACCTTC. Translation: CAIGDGNYGYTF.